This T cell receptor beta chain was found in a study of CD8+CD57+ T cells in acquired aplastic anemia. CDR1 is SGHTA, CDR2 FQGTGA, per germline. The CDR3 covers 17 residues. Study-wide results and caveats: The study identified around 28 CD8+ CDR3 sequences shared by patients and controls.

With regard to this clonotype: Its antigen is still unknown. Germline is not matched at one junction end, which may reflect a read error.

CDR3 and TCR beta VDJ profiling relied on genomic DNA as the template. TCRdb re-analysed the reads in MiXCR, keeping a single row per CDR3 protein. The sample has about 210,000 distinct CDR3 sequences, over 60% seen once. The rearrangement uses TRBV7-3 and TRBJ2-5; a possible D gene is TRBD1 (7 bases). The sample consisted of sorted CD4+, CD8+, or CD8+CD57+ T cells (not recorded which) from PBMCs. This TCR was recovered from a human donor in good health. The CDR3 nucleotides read TGTGCCTGCAGCTTAGGAGGGACAGCGTTCCCCCAAGAGACCCAGTACTTC. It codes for CACSLGGTAFPQETQYF.